This TCR beta chain is drawn from a study of blood T cell repertoires in COVID-19. Study-level information: The United States, Italy and Spain supplied acute and convalescent COVID-19 samples. The cDNA or gDNA used as material had been derived from T cells, B-cell-depleted T cells, or PBMCs.

Per germline, CDR1 LNHDA and CDR2 SQIVND (reference sequence). This CDR3 comprises 13 residues. With 1 base removed from V and 4 bases from J, the gap between germline ends came to 8 bases. Only in-frame clones appear in the TCRdb table, and some are missing; sequencing was by immunoSEQ multiplex PCR. In the table there are about 160,000 clones, about 85% of which are singletons. The receptor comes from a woman in her fifties or sixties with COVID-19, enrolled during active disease. The rearrangement links TRBV19 to TRBJ2-7, with a weak D call TRBD2 (5 bases). Sequencing was done on a sample of peripheral blood. The CDR3 loop is CASSIGEGYEQYF. The DNA for the CDR3 is TGTGCCAGTAGTATAGGTGAGGGTTACGAGCAGTACTTC.